This TCR beta chain was sequenced for a study of human T cells and chemical hapten exposure. Study background: Small pooled library volume differences mainly caused per-sample TCR yield variation. Study outcomes and limitations: Among TCRs, those above 1 in 1000 frequency were unaffected by DPC sensitization.

Time point reported: healthy volunteer bleed at 6 weeks. Total RNA was isolated from whole blood that had not been fractionated. The CDR3 is made up of 16 amino acids. The germline CDR1 and CDR2 sequences are SGHAT and FQDESV (reference sequence). V lost 0 bases and J 4 bases, leaving 13 bases between the germline ends. Of note for this clonotype: Antigen specificity is unknown.

TCRdb called the RACE reads again in MiXCR, with one record for every CDR3 protein. The table shows about 82,000 distinct CDR3 sequences, with 8.6% occurring only once. Sequenced material: whole blood. The sequence was obtained from a male donor in good health. Some clones in this sample may be carry-over from other donors' samples. This chain uses TRBV11-1 with TRBJ2-1; a weak D match, TRBD1 (7 bases). The CDR3 DNA is TGTGCCAGCAGCTTAGCGACAGGGAGGATATACAATGAGCAGTTCTTC. As protein: CASSLATGRIYNEQFF.